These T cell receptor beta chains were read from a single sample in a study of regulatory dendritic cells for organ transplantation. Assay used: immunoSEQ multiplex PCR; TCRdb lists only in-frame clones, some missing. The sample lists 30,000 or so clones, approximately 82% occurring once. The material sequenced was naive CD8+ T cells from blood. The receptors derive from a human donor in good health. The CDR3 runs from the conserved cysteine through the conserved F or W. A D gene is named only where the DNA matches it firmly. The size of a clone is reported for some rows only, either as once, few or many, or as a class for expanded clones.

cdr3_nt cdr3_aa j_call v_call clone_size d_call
TGTGCCAGCACGGCAGGGGCCCCCGACTACGAGCAGTACTTC CASTAGAPDYEQYF TRBJ2-7 TRBV6-5 once NA
TGTGCCAGCAGCTTAGTAGGCGGGACAGGGGGCGAAGAGCAGTACTTC CASSLVGGTGGEEQYF TRBJ2-7 TRBV7-2 once TRBD1
TGCGCCAGCAGCTTGGTTAGGAACACTGAAGCTTTCTTT CASSLVRNTEAFF TRBJ1-1 TRBV5-1 few NA
TGTGCCAGTACGGACAGGGGGACCTACGAGCAGTACTTC CASTDRGTYEQYF TRBJ2-7 TRBV7-9 NA TRBD1
TGCGCCAGCAGCCAAGAGAAGCGGGGCTATGGCTACACCTTC CASSQEKRGYGYTF TRBJ1-2 TRBV4-1 NA NA
TGTGCCAGCAGCTTGGTGGGACAAGGAAACACCGGGGAGCTGTTTTTT CASSLVGQGNTGELFF TRBJ2-2 TRBV5-6 NA NA
TGCGCCAGCAGCCAAGTGGAAAGGGGCCATGGCTACACCTTC CASSQVERGHGYTF TRBJ1-2 TRBV4-1 few NA
TGTGCCAGCAGCCATGGTCGGGGGGCAGGTCAGCCCCAGCATTTT CASSHGRGAGQPQHF TRBJ1-5 TRBV4-2 NA NA
TGTGCCAGCAGCTATCCCGACAGGCAGGCCGGGGAGCTGTTTTTT CASSYPDRQAGELFF TRBJ2-2 TRBV11-3 few NA
TGTGCCAGCAATACAGGGTGGACTAATGAAAAACTGTTTTTT CASNTGWTNEKLFF TRBJ1-4 TRBV2 NA NA
TGTGCCAGCAGCCCCACAGGGCATGAAGCTTTCTTT CASSPTGHEAFF TRBJ1-1 TRBV7-9 NA NA
TGCGCCAGCAGCCAGGGGATGGGGACTCTCGACTCCTACGAGCAGTACTTC CASSQGMGTLDSYEQYF TRBJ2-7 TRBV4-3 NA NA